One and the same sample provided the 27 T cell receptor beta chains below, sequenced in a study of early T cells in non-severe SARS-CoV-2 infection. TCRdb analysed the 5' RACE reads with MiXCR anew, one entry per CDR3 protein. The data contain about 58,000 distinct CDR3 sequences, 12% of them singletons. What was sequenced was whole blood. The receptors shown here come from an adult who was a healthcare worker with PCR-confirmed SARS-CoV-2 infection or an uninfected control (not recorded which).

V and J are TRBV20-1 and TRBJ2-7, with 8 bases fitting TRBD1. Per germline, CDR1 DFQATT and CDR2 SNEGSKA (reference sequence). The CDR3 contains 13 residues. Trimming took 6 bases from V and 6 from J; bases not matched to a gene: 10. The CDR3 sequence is CSASPQGAGEQYF. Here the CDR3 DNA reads TGCAGTGCCAGCCCCCAGGGGGCAGGCGAGCAGTACTTC.

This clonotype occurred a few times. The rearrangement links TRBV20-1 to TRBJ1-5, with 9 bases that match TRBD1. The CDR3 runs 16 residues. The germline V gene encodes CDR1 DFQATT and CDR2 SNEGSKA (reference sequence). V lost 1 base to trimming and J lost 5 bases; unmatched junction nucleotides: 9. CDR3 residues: CSARVTGQGQDQPQHF. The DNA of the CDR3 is TGCAGTGCTAGAGTAACCGGACAGGGGCAAGATCAGCCCCAGCATTTT.

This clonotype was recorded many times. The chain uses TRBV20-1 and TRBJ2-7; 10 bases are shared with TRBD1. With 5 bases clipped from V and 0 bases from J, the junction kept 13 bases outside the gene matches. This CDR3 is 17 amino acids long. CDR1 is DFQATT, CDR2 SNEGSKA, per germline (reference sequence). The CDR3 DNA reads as TGCAGTGCTCCTATAGCCCCGGGACAGGGGACCTCCTACGAGCAGTACTTC. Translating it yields CSAPIAPGQGTSYEQYF.

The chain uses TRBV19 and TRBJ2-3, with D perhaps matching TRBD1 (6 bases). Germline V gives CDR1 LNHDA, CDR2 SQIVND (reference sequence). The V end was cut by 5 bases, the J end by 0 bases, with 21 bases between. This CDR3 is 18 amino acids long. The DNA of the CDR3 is TGTGCCAGTAGTCAGGAGGCAGGTGGGGGCCTTAGCACAGATACGCAGTATTTT. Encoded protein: CASSQEAGGGLSTDTQYF.

The CDR3 loop is CASSAPGTPPYEQYF. The DNA of the CDR3 is TGTGCCAGCAGCGCGCCCGGGACACCACCCTACGAGCAGTACTTC. V and J are TRBV9 and TRBJ2-7; D possibly corresponds to TRBD1 (6 bases). The CDR3 loop spans 15 amino acids. With 3 bases removed from V and 2 bases from J, the gap between germline ends came to 15 bases. The germline CDR1 and CDR2 sequences are SGDLS and YYNGEE.

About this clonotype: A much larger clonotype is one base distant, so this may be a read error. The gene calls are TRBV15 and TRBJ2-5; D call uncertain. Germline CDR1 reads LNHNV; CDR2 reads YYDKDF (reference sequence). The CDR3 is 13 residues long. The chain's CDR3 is CASSFSVEETQYF. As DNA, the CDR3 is TGTGCCTCCAGCTTTTCGGTCGAAGAGACCCAGTACTTC.

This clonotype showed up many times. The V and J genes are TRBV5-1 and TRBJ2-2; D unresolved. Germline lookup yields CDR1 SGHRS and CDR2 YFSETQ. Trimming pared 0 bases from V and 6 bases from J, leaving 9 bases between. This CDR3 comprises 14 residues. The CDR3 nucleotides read TGCGCCAGCAGCTTGGGGGCCAGTGCCGGGGAGCTGTTTTTT. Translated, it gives CASSLGASAGELFF.

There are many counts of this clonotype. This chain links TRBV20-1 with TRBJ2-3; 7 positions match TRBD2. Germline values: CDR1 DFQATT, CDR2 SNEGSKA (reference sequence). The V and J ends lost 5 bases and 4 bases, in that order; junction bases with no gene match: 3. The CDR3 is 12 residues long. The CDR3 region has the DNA TGCAGTGCTGGACTAGTCCCAGATACGCAGTATTTT. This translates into CSAGLVPDTQYF.

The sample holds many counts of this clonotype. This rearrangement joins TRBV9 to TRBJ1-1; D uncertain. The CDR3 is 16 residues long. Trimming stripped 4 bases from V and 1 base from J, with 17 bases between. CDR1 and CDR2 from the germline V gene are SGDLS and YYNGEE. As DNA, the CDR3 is TGTGCCAGCAGCCCCCCGTTGAGAGAGGAGAACACTGAAGCTTTCTTT. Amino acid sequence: CASSPPLREENTEAFF.

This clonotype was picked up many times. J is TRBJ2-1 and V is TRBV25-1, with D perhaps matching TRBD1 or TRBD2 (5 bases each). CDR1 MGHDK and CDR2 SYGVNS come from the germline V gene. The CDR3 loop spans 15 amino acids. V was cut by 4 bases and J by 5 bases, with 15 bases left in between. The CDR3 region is CASSGTGTPNNEQFF. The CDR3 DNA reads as TGTGCCAGCAGTGGGACCGGGACCCCCAACAATGAGCAGTTCTTC.

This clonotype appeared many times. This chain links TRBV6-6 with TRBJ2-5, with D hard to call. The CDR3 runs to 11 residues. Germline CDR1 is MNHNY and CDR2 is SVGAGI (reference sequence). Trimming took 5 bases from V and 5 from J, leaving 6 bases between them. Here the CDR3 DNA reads TGTGCCAGCAGTAAATACGAGACCCAGTACTTC. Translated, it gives CASSKYETQYF.

Here the CDR3 reads CASSQGSVNYGYTF. CDR3 coding DNA: TGTGCCAGCTCACAGGGTTCAGTTAACTATGGCTACACCTTC. This chain connects TRBV18 to TRBJ1-2; D unclear. V dropped 4 bases and J dropped 1 base, with 10 bases sitting between them. This CDR3 has 14 amino acids. Germline-derived CDR1 and CDR2 are KGHSH and LQKENI.

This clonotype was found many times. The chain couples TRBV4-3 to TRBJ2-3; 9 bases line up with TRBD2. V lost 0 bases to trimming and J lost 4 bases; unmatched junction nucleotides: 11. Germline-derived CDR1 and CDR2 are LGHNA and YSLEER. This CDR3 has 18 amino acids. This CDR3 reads CASSQDLSRGRAADTQYF. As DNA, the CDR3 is TGCGCCAGCAGCCAAGATCTGAGTCGCGGGAGGGCGGCAGATACGCAGTATTTT.

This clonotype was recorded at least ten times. This chain's CDR3 is CASSDIRGSGANVLTF. CDR3 nucleotides: TGTGCCAGCAGTGATATTAGGGGATCTGGGGCCAACGTCCTGACTTTC. The gene calls are TRBV28 and TRBJ2-6; D is possibly TRBD1 (5 bases). The germline V gene has CDR1 MDHEN and CDR2 SYDVKM. V shed 5 bases and J shed 1 base, with 12 bases lying between them. The CDR3 totals 16 residues.

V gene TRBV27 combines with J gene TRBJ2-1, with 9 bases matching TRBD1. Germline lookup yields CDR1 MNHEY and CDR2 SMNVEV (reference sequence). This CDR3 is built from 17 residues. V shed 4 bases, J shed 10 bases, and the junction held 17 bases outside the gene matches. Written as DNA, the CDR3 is TGTGCCAGCAGTTACCCCCTTGCAGGACAGGGGATTTGGGAGCAGTTCTTC. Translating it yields CASSYPLAGQGIWEQFF.

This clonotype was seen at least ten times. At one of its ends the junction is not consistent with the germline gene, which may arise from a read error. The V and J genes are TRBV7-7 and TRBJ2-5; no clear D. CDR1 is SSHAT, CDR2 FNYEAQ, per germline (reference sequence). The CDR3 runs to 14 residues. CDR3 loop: CASSLSIGGETQYF. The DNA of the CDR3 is TGTGCTAGCAGCTTAAGCATCGGTGGGGAGACCCAGTACTTC.

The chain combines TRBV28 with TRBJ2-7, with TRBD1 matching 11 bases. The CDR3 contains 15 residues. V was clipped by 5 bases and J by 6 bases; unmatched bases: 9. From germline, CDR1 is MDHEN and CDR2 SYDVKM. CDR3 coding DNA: TGTGCCAGCAGTCCCGAGGACAGGGGGCGAAGCGAGCAGTACTTC. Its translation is CASSPEDRGRSEQYF.

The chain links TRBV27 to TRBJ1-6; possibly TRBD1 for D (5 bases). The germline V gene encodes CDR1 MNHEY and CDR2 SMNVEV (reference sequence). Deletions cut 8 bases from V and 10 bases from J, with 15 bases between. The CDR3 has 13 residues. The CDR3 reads CASRGGGGSPLHF. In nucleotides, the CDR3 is TGTGCCAGCCGGGGGGGAGGAGGGTCACCCCTCCACTTT.

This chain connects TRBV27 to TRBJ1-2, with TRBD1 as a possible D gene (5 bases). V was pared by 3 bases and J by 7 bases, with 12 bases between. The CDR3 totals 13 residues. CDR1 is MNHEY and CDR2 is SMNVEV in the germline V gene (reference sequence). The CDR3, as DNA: TGTGCCAGCAGTTTGGAGGGGCTTGGTGGCTACACCTTC. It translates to CASSLEGLGGYTF.

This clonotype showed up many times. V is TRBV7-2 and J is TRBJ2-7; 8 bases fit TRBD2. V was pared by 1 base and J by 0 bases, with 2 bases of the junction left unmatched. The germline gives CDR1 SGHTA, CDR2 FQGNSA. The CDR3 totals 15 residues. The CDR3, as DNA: TGTGCCAGCAGCTTAGGCGGGACTAGCTCCTACGAGCAGTACTTC. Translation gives CASSLGGTSSYEQYF.

The CDR3 bases are TGCGCCAGCCACCGAGGAGCGGGAGGCACAGATACGCAGTATTTT. It encodes CASHRGAGGTDTQYF. V is TRBV10-2 and J is TRBJ2-3; 8 bases align to TRBD2. In germline, CDR1 is WSHSY, CDR2 SAAADI. This CDR3 is 15 amino acids long. J lost 1 base, V lost 8 bases, and 8 bases had no gene match.

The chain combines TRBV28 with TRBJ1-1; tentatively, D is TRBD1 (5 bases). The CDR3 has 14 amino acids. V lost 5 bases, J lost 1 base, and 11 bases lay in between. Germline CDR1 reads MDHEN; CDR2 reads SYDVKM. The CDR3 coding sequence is TGTGCCAGCAGTACACAAAGGGGGAACACTGAAGCTTTCTTT. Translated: CASSTQRGNTEAFF.

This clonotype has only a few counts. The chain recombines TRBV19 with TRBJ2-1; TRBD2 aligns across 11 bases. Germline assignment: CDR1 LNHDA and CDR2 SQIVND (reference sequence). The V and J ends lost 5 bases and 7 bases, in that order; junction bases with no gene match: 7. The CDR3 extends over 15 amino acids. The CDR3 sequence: CASSPLAGVLNEQFF. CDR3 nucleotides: TGTGCCAGTAGTCCACTAGCGGGAGTATTGAATGAGCAGTTCTTC.

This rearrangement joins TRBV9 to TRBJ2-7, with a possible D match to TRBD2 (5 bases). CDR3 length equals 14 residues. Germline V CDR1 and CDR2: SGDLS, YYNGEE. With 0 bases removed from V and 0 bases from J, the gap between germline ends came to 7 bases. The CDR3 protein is CASSVEGSSYEQYF. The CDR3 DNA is TGTGCCAGCAGCGTAGAAGGGAGCTCCTACGAGCAGTACTTC.

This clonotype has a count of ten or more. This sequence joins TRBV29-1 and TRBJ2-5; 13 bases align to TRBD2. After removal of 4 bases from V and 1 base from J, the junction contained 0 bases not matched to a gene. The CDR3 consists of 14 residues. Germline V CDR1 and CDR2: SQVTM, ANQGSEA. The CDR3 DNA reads TGCAGCGTTGGACTAGCGGGGGGCCAAGAGACCCAGTACTTC. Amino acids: CSVGLAGGQETQYF.

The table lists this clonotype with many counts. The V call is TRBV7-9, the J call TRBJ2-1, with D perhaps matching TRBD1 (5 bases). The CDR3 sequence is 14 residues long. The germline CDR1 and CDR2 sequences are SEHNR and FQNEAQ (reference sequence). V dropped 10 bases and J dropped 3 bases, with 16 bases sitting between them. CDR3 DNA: TGTGCCACCCTCCCATCAGGACACTACAATGAGCAGTTCTTC. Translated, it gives CATLPSGHYNEQFF.

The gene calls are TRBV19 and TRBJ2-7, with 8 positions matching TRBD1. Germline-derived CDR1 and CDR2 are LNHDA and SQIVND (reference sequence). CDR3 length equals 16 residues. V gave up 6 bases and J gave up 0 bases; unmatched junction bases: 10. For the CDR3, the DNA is TGTGCCAGTAGGTCGCAGGGGGCAGGTAGCTCCTACGAGCAGTACTTC. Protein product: CASRSQGAGSSYEQYF.